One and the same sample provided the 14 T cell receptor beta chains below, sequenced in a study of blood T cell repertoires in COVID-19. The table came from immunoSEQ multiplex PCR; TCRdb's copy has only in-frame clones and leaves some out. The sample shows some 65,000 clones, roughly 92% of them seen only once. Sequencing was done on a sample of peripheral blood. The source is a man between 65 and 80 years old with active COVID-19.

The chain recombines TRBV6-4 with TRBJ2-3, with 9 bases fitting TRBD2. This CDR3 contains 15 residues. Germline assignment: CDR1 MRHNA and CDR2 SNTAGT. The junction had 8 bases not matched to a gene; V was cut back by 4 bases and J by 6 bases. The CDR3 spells CASSVSWTSEDTQYF. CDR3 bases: TGTGCCAGCAGTGTCTCCTGGACTAGCGAGGATACGCAGTATTTT.

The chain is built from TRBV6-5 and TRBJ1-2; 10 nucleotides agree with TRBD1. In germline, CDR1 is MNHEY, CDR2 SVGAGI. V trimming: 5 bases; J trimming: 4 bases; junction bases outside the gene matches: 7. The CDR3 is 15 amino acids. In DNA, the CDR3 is TGTGCCAGCAGTCCGACAGGGGGCAATGGCTATGGCTACACCTTC. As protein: CASSPTGGNGYGYTF.

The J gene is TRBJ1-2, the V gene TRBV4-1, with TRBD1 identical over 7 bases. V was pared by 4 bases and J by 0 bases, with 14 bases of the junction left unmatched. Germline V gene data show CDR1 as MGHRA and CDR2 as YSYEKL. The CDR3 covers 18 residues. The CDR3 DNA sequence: TGCGCCAGCAGCCCTAGACAGGGTGCCCATAGCCCTAACTATGGCTACACCTTC. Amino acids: CASSPRQGAHSPNYGYTF.

The CDR3, as DNA: TGTGCCAGCAGTGACGACAGGCGTCAGCCCCAGCATTTT. The encoded protein is CASSDDRRQPQHF. The rearrangement joins TRBV6-1 to TRBJ1-5, with D perhaps TRBD1 (6 bases). The CDR3 has 13 residues. The germline gives CDR1 MNHNS, CDR2 SASEGT. Trimming stripped 3 bases from V and 6 bases from J, with 9 bases between.

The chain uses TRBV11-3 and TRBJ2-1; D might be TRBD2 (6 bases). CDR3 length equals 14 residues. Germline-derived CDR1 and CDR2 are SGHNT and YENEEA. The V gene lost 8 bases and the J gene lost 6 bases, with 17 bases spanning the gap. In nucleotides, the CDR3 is TGTGCCAGCCCCGGGAGCCCAGCTGGCAATGAGCAGTTCTTC. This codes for CASPGSPAGNEQFF.

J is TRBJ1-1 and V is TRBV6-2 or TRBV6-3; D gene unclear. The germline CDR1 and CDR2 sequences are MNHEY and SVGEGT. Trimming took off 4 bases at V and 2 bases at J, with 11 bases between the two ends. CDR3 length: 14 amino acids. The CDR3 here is CASSFLPPNTEAFF. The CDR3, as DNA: TGTGCCAGCAGTTTCCTACCACCCAACACTGAAGCTTTCTTT.

This chain's CDR3 is CASSRTGGSYEQYF. CDR3 DNA sequence: TGTGCCAGCAGTCGAACGGGAGGATCCTACGAGCAGTACTTC. V gene TRBV3-1 (or the pseudogene TRBV3-2) combines with J gene TRBJ2-7, with 7 bases fitting TRBD2. Germline V gene sequence: CDR1 LGHDT, CDR2 YNNKEL (reference sequence). V shed 6 bases and J 1 base; nucleotides not matched to a gene: 6. There are 14 residues in the CDR3.

The CDR3 region has the DNA TGCGCCAGCAGCTTGCTAGCGGGGCCTTCCGGGGAGCTGTTTTTT. Amino acids: CASSLLAGPSGELFF. This chain connects TRBV5-1 to TRBJ2-2; the match to TRBD2 covers 9 bases. CDR3 length: 15 residues. V was pared by 1 base and J by 6 bases, with 4 bases of the junction left unmatched. Germline values: CDR1 SGHRS, CDR2 YFSETQ.

CDR3 sequence (DNA): TGTGCCAGTGGGACAGGTTGGGACCAAGAGACCCAGTACTTC. Its protein product is CASGTGWDQETQYF. This rearrangement joins TRBV19 to TRBJ2-5, with 8 bases identical to TRBD1. V lost 8 bases to trimming and J lost 0 bases; unmatched junction nucleotides: 5. The CDR3 is made up of 14 amino acids. Germline V gene sequence: CDR1 LNHDA, CDR2 SQIVND (reference sequence).

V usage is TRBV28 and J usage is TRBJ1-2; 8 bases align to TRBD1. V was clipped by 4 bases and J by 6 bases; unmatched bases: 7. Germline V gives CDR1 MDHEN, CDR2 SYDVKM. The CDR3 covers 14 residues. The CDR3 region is CASSYIDRGDGYTF. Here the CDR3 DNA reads TGTGCCAGCAGTTATATCGACAGGGGCGATGGCTACACCTTC.

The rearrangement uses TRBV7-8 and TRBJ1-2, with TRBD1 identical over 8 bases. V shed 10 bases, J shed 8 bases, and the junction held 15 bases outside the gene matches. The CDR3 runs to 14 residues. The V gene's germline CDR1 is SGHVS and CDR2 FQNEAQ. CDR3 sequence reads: CAIRTGQDKVGYTF. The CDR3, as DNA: TGTGCCATCCGGACAGGGCAAGATAAGGTCGGCTACACCTTC. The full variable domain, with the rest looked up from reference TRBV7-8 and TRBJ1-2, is GAGVSQSPRYKVAKRGQDVALRCDPISGHVSLFWYQQALGQGPEFLTYFQNEAQLDKSGLPSDRFFAERPEGSVSTLKIQRTQQEDSAVYLCAIRTGQDKVGYTFGSGTRLTVV.

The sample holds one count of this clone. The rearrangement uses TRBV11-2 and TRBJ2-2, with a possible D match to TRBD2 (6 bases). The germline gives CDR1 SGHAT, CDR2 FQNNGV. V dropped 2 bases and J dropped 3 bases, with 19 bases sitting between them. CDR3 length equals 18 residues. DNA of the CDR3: TGTGCCAGCAGCTTAAGTCTACGGCGGGGCGGAGACACCGGGGAGCTGTTTTTT. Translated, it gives CASSLSLRRGGDTGELFF.

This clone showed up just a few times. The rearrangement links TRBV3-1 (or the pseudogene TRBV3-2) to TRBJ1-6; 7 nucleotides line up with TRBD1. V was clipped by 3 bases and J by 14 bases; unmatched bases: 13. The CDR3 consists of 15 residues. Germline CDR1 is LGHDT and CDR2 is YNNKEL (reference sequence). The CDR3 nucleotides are TGTGCCAGCAGCCACACGACAGGGTTGGGGTCGGCCCTCCACTTT. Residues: CASSHTTGLGSALHF.

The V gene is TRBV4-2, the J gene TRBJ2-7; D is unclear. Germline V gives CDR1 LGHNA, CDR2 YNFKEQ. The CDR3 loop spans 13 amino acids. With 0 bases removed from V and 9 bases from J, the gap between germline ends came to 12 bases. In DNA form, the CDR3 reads TGTGCCAGCAGCCAAGATAGAACGTTCCGGCAGTACTTC. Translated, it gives CASSQDRTFRQYF.